This TCR beta chain was captured by sequencing in a study of OX40 agonist ivuxolimab in advanced cancers. Study context: Each dose-escalation patient presented with hepatocellular carcinoma, melanoma, renal cell or head and neck cancer. Partial responses were achieved by three patients, of whom one had hepatocellular carcinoma and two had cutaneous melanoma.

The germline V and J ends were trimmed by 8 bases and 4 bases, with 11 bases remaining between them. CDR1 and CDR2 (germline): SGHNT, YENEEA. The CDR3 loop spans 12 amino acids. With regard to this clone: Antigen: not known.

Profiling relied on immunoSEQ multiplex PCR, and the TCRdb table lists in-frame clones only, not all of them. Of tens of thousands of clones in the sample, around 87% were seen once. General study results and limits: The CD4+ and CD8+ T cells in the blood had expanded clonally by week 6 at 0.1 to 3.0 mg/kg. CD8+ T cells were the subset that, on average, had more expanded clones than CD4+.

Sequences were derived from CD4+ or CD8+ T cells sorted from blood, sampled in a trial of the OX40 agonist ivuxolimab. The V and J genes are TRBV11-3 and TRBJ1-1; D unclear. The receptor's source is an adult with an advanced solid tumor such as melanoma, head and neck, liver or kidney cancer. The CDR3, as DNA: TGTGCCAGCGCTAATGAGGGCACTGAAGCTTTCTTT. This codes for CASANEGTEAFF.